The 25 T cell receptor beta chains presented below share a single source sample, sequenced in a study of T-cell memory formation after mild COVID-19. Using its own MiXCR run on the 5' RACE reads, TCRdb lists one record per CDR3 protein. The sample includes around 300,000 distinct CDR3 sequences, 13% to 15% of them seen just once. The specimen was PBMCs or a T cell subset sorted from them (not recorded which). The receptors stem from a man younger than 35 who had mild COVID-19 (a few samples of this study predate the infection). Cell type and time point are not known.

This clonotype was detected a few times. The chain carries TRBV6-2 or TRBV6-3 and TRBJ1-5; D ambiguous. The V gene lost 2 bases and the J gene lost 0 bases, with 5 bases spanning the gap. The CDR3 is 14 residues long. The germline CDR1 and CDR2 sequences are MNHEY and SVGEGT. CDR3 nucleotide sequence: TGTGCCAGCAGTTACAGGGCTAGCAATCAGCCCCAGCATTTT. Protein product: CASSYRASNQPQHF.

This clonotype occurred a few times. V gene TRBV5-1 combines with J gene TRBJ1-1; D is unresolved. V lost 7 bases and J lost 0, with 16 bases in between. There are 15 residues in the CDR3. Germline V gene sequence: CDR1 SGHRS, CDR2 YFSETQ. The CDR3 spells CASQPRPNLNTEAFF. The CDR3 nucleotides read TGCGCCAGCCAACCCCGGCCCAATCTGAACACTGAAGCTTTCTTT.

The chain joins TRBV12-3 or TRBV12-4 to TRBJ1-2, with D tentatively TRBD1 (6 bases). This CDR3 comprises 15 residues. Trimming removed 4 bases from V and 0 bases from J, with 12 bases in between. CDR3 sequence (DNA): TGTGCCAGCAGTTCATACCAGGGGACTAACTATGGCTACACCTTC. Protein product: CASSSYQGTNYGYTF.

This clonotype was picked up a small number of times. The chain carries TRBV3-1 and TRBJ2-5; a weak D match, TRBD1 (6 bases). V dropped 1 base and J dropped 4 bases, with 13 bases sitting between them. Germline assignment: CDR1 LGHDT and CDR2 YNNKEL (reference sequence). The CDR3 loop spans 15 amino acids. The CDR3 DNA follows: TGTGCCAGCAGCCAAGGGTGGGGGCAGGGAGAGACCCAGTACTTC. Its translation is CASSQGWGQGETQYF.

The chain employs TRBV6-2 or TRBV6-3 and TRBJ1-1; the D is unclear. CDR1 and CDR2 (germline): MNHEY, SVGEGT. Between the trimmed V and J ends, which lost 8 bases and 1 base, there was a span of 11 bases. This CDR3 spans 13 amino acids. CDR3 bases: TGTGCCAGCCAGAGTCAGAAGAACACTGAAGCTTTCTTT. As protein: CASQSQKNTEAFF.

This chain links TRBV10-3 with TRBJ1-6; D call uncertain. V dropped 4 bases and J dropped 8 bases, with 12 bases sitting between them. Germline CDR1 reads ENHRY; CDR2 reads SYGVKD. This CDR3 has 14 amino acids. In nucleotides, the CDR3 is TGTGCCATCAGTGCTGGGCAAACGGATTCACCCCTCCACTTT. It codes for CAISAGQTDSPLHF.

The V and J genes are TRBV4-1 and TRBJ2-7; D might be TRBD2 (5 bases). Trimming took 4 bases from V and 2 from J, leaving 15 bases between them. There are 15 residues in the CDR3. CDR1 and CDR2 from the germline V gene are MGHRA and YSYEKL. In DNA, the CDR3 is TGCGCCAGCAGCCCGTTGGAGACGGGGACCTACGAGCAGTACGTC. Its translation: CASSPLETGTYEQYV.

The chain employs TRBV28 and TRBJ2-7; D is perhaps TRBD1 or TRBD2 (6 bases each). V lost 6 bases and J lost 4, with 16 bases in between. The CDR3 contains 14 residues. The V gene's germline CDR1 is MDHEN and CDR2 SYDVKM. The CDR3 loop reads CASRGGLNFYEQYV. The CDR3 DNA sequence: TGTGCCAGCAGAGGGGGGCTCAACTTTTACGAGCAGTACGTC.

This chain joins TRBV5-1 and TRBJ2-2; D not resolved. V gave up 1 base and J gave up 0 bases, with 4 bases separating them. The CDR3 totals 14 residues. The germline V gene encodes CDR1 SGHRS and CDR2 YFSETQ. The CDR3 reads CASSLRSNTGELFF. CDR3 nucleotides: TGCGCCAGCAGCTTGAGATCGAACACCGGGGAGCTGTTTTTT.

The chain links TRBV4-3 to TRBJ2-7; 8 positions agree with TRBD2. Germline CDR1 is LGHNA and CDR2 is YSLEER. V lost 2 bases and J lost 2; bases outside the gene matches: 8. The CDR3 runs to 16 residues. The CDR3 here is CASSQPRGVIAYEQYF. In DNA, the CDR3 is TGCGCCAGCAGCCAACCGCGGGGGGTCATAGCCTACGAGCAGTACTTC.

V is TRBV4-3 and J is TRBJ2-3; a weak D match, TRBD2 (6 bases). V was cut by 3 bases and J by 4 bases, with 8 bases left in between. The CDR3 totals 13 residues. The V gene's germline CDR1 is LGHNA and CDR2 YSLEER. The CDR3 sequence: CASSQEGSDTQYF. The CDR3, as DNA: TGCGCCAGCAGCCAGGAGGGGTCAGATACGCAGTATTTT.

This clonotype was observed a few times. The rearrangement joins TRBV9 to TRBJ2-5; TRBD2 might be the D (5 bases). The length of the CDR3 is 14 residues. CDR1 is SGDLS and CDR2 is YYNGEE in the germline V gene. V was clipped by 0 bases and J by 2 bases, with 8 bases between them. CDR3: CASSVDGGQETQYF. The CDR3 region has the DNA TGTGCCAGCAGCGTAGATGGCGGGCAAGAGACCCAGTACTTC.

There are a few counts of this clonotype. V gene TRBV4-3 combines with J gene TRBJ2-7; 13 bases align to TRBD2. This CDR3 spans 15 amino acids. CDR1 is LGHNA, CDR2 YSLEER, per germline. V was clipped by 5 bases and J by 2 bases; unmatched bases: 3. The CDR3 nucleotides are TGCGCCAGCAGCGACGGGACTAGCGGGGCCTACGAGCAGTACTTC. Residues: CASSDGTSGAYEQYF.

In this sample, this clonotype turned up many times. The chain is built from TRBV27 and TRBJ2-1; D might be TRBD2 (5 bases). Germline assignment: CDR1 MNHEY and CDR2 SMNVEV (reference sequence). The CDR3 is 14 amino acids. V was trimmed by 10 bases and J by 6 bases, leaving 19 bases between them. CDR3 sequence (DNA): TGTGCCACCGGGGTCATATCCAGTCGCAATGAGCAGTTCTTC. Protein sequence: CATGVISSRNEQFF.

The chain recombines TRBV25-1 with TRBJ1-1; a possible D gene is TRBD1 (6 bases). Germline loops: CDR1 MGHDK, CDR2 SYGVNS. V lost 4 bases, J lost 8 bases, and 8 bases lay in between. The CDR3 is made up of 11 amino acids. CDR3 region: CASSAGQEAFF. DNA of the CDR3: TGTGCCAGCAGTGCTGGACAGGAAGCTTTCTTT.

This clonotype was counted only a few times. The rearrangement uses TRBV10-3 and TRBJ1-5; D call uncertain. The CDR3 runs to 12 residues. Germline lookup yields CDR1 ENHRY and CDR2 SYGVKD. V was pared by 8 bases and J by 5 bases, with 10 bases between. CDR3 coding DNA: TGTGCCATCGGGAGTGGGGATCAGCCCCAGCATTTT. It is translated as CAIGSGDQPQHF.

The CDR3 DNA follows: TGTGCCAGCAGTTTCCTCAAGGGGGAAGGGAGATACGAGCAGTACTTC. It encodes CASSFLKGEGRYEQYF. The chain combines TRBV12-3 or TRBV12-4 with TRBJ2-7; D might be TRBD1 (6 bases). The CDR3 consists of 16 residues. The ends were cut back, 3 bases at V and 4 bases at J, with 19 bases in the middle.

Ten or more counts support this clonotype. The chain has TRBV9 and TRBJ1-2, with D perhaps matching TRBD1 (6 bases). The germline V and J ends were trimmed by 0 bases and 3 bases, with 18 bases remaining between them. Germline CDR1 reads SGDLS; CDR2 reads YYNGEE. The CDR3 loop spans 17 amino acids. DNA for the CDR3: TGTGCCAGCAGCGTAGCTTCCCCAGCGGGGGCCGACTATGGCTACACCTTC. Its protein product is CASSVASPAGADYGYTF.

The V and J genes are TRBV4-1 and TRBJ1-5; D gene unclear. V dropped 4 bases and J dropped 3 bases, with 16 bases sitting between them. The CDR3 runs to 16 residues. Germline V gene sequence: CDR1 MGHRA, CDR2 YSYEKL. The CDR3 sequence: CASSLYDERINQPQHF. The CDR3 region has the DNA TGCGCCAGCAGCCTATACGACGAGAGGATCAATCAGCCCCAGCATTTT.

In this sample, this clonotype turned up a few times. This chain uses TRBV6-2 or TRBV6-3 with TRBJ1-4, with no clear D. The V and J ends lost 5 bases and 7 bases respectively, with 20 bases between them. The CDR3 spans 16 residues. The germline V gene has CDR1 MNHEY and CDR2 SVGEGT. The CDR3 nucleotides are TGTGCCAGCAGTCACCGCGGTGGCACTGGCGGTGAAAAACTGTTTTTT. It yields the protein CASSHRGGTGGEKLFF.

This clonotype was counted a few times. The rearrangement uses TRBV7-2 and TRBJ2-2; tentative D call: TRBD2 (6 bases). The V and J ends lost 5 bases and 7 bases respectively, with 11 bases between them. From germline, CDR1 is SGHTA and CDR2 FQGNSA. This CDR3 is 13 amino acids long. The CDR3 sequence is CASSAQRVGELFF. CDR3 bases: TGTGCCAGCAGCGCTCAGCGGGTCGGGGAGCTGTTTTTT. Using reference TRBV7-2 and TRBJ2-2 for the parts outside the CDR3, the full variable domain is GAGVSQSPSNKVTEKGKDVELRCDPISGHTALYWYRQSLGQGLEFLIYFQGNSAPDKSGLPSDRFSAERTGGSVSTLTIQRTQQEDSAVYLCASSAQRVGELFFGEGSRLTVL.

This clonotype was seen repeatedly, ten times or more. This rearrangement joins TRBV5-5 to TRBJ2-2; 8 nucleotides match TRBD1. From germline, CDR1 is SGHKS and CDR2 YYEKEE (reference sequence). This CDR3 comprises 17 residues. With V trimmed by 4 bases and J by 0 bases, 8 bases remained unmatched. CDR3 residues: CASSTPAGGSNTGELFF. CDR3 nucleotides: TGTGCCAGCAGCACGCCCGCAGGGGGCTCGAACACCGGGGAGCTGTTTTTT.

The sample holds a few counts of this clonotype. The chain carries TRBV5-1 and TRBJ1-2; 9 nucleotides line up with TRBD1. Germline values: CDR1 SGHRS, CDR2 YFSETQ. V was clipped by 0 bases and J by 3 bases; unmatched bases: 3. CDR3 length equals 15 residues. The CDR3 here is CASSLARTGDYGYTF. The CDR3 nucleotides are TGCGCCAGCAGCTTGGCCCGGACAGGGGACTATGGCTACACCTTC.

The table lists this clonotype with a few counts. V gene TRBV11-2 combines with J gene TRBJ2-5; no firm D call. V was trimmed by 4 bases and J by 0 bases, leaving 9 bases between them. This CDR3 has 14 amino acids. The germline V gene has CDR1 SGHAT and CDR2 FQNNGV. Written as DNA, the CDR3 is TGTGCCAGCAGCTGGACCTCGTACCAAGAGACCCAGTACTTC. As protein: CASSWTSYQETQYF.

This chain links TRBV5-1 with TRBJ1-4; the D gene is possibly TRBD1 (6 bases). The CDR3 runs to 15 residues. Between the trimmed V and J ends, which lost 4 bases and 0 bases, there was a span of 10 bases. Germline CDR1 and CDR2: SGHRS and YFSETQ. The CDR3 DNA reads TGCGCCAGCAGCAGGGGGGCTACAACTAATGAAAAACTGTTTTTT. Translation gives CASSRGATTNEKLFF.